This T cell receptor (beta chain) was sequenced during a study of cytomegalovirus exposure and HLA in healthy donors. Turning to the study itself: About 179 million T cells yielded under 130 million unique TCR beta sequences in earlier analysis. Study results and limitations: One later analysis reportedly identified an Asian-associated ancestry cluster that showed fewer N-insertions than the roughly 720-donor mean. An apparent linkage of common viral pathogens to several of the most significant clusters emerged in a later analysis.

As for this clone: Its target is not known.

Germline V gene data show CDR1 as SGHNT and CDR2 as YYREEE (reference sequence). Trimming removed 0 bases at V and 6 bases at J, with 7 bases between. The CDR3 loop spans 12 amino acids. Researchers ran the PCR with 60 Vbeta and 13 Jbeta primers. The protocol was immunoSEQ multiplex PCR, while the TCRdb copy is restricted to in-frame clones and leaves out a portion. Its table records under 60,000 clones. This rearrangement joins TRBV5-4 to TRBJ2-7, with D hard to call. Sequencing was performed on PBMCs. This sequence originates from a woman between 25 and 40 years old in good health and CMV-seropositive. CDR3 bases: TGTGCCAGCAGCTTGGACGTGGCCGAGCAGTACTTC. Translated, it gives CASSLDVAEQYF.